The rows below give T cell receptor beta chains drawn from one sample of a study of the immune and genomic landscape of osteosarcoma. Here immunoSEQ multiplex PCR was the method, and the copy in TCRdb shows in-frame clones only, minus some. The sample holds 600 to 850 clones, 70% to 75% seen once. Sequenced input: metastatic tumor tissue from the lung. These receptors originate from a boy aged 5-17 years with osteosarcoma. Each CDR3 is given with its conserved first and last residue. A D gene is named only where the DNA matches it firmly.

J gene	D gene	V gene	CDR3 protein	CDR3 DNA
TRBJ2-3	-	TRBV10-1	CASSAQTSDTQYF	TGCGCCAGCAGTGCTCAGACCTCAGATACGCAGTATTTT
TRBJ2-2	-	TRBV7-3	CASSFNPLYGNTGELFF	TGTGCCAGCAGCTTTAATCCCCTATATGGGAACACCGGGGAGCTGTTTTTT
TRBJ2-1	-	TRBV5-8	CASSLVGDRDNEQFF	TGTGCCAGCAGCTTGGTAGGGGATAGGGACAATGAGCAGTTCTTC
TRBJ1-1	TRBD1	TRBV7-9	CASSLVRGTGGTEAFF	TGTGCCAGCAGCTTAGTGAGGGGGACAGGGGGCACTGAAGCTTTCTTT
TRBJ1-4	TRBD1	TRBV7-9	CASSPGQGFVKLFF	TGTGCCAGCAGCCCGGGACAGGGGTTTGTTAAACTGTTTTTT
TRBJ2-7	-	TRBV4-3	CASSQGNPYEQYF	TGCGCCAGCAGCCAAGGAAACCCCTACGAGCAGTACTTC
TRBJ1-2	TRBD1	TRBV28	CASSTGGEGYTF	TGTGCCAGCAGTACAGGGGGCGAAGGCTACACCTTC
TRBJ2-3	TRBD2	TRBV14	CASSQDWGLAGDGNTQYF	TGTGCCAGCAGCCAAGATTGGGGACTAGCGGGAGATGGGAATACGCAGTATTTT